The clone carrying this T cell receptor (beta chain) was picked up many times. What it binds is not known. The record originates from a study of T-cell reconstitution after alpha-beta-depleted transplantation in children. Overall study results and limits: Several hundred expanded graft clones reportedly gave rise to the alpha-beta T cells present about two months after transplant. It was newly produced T cells that mostly accounted for T-cell counts and diversity one year after transplant. The high TCRbeta diversity at day 60 in some patients came from surviving recipient T cells and thymic progenitors.

The germline V and J ends were trimmed by 1 base and 0 bases, with 10 bases remaining between them. The CDR3 totals 15 residues. The germline V gene encodes CDR1 GTSNPN and CDR2 SVGIG (reference sequence). Unique molecular identifiers were incorporated into the prepared TCRbeta library. TCRdb fed the PCR reads into MiXCR, producing one record per CDR3 protein. The data hold around 4,200 distinct CDR3 sequences, with roughly 24% observed a single time. The chain recombines TRBV30 with TRBJ1-5; D is unclear. The sample was PBMCs, mostly from graft donor cells, taken 60 days after TCRalphabeta/CD19-depleted stem cell transplant. The clonotype originates from a boy under two years old who had a stem cell transplant for acute myeloid leukemia, so the T cells may come from the graft donor. For the CDR3, the DNA is TGTGCCTGGAGTGACGTCGGGCGTAGCAATCAGCCCCAGCATTTT. As protein: CAWSDVGRSNQPQHF.